In this sample, the clone carrying this T cell receptor (beta chain) turned up a few times. Its antigen is currently unknown. CDR1 and CDR2 (germline): LGHNA, YNFKEQ. V was clipped by 4 bases and J by 7 bases, with 11 bases between them. The length of the CDR3 is 13 residues. The entry originates in a study of post-analysis software for immune sequencing data. Study results and limitations: In patients, TRBV5-6, TRBV5-1 and TRBV20-1 belonged to five TRBV segments found more frequently than in controls.

Carried by the TCR beta cDNA libraries were unique molecular identifiers. MiXCR was run by TCRdb on the PCR reads, yielding one entry per CDR3 protein. Here the sample spans around 160,000 distinct CDR3 sequences, roughly 34% being singletons. This sample comprised blood, obtained after autologous hematopoietic stem cell transplantation. The chain combines TRBV4-2 with TRBJ2-1; D might be TRBD2 (6 bases). The receptor was derived from a girl aged 10 to 17 with multiple sclerosis. CDR3 DNA: TGTGCCAGCAGCCTTCGGGAGAGGAATGAGCAGTTCTTC. This encodes CASSLRERNEQFF.